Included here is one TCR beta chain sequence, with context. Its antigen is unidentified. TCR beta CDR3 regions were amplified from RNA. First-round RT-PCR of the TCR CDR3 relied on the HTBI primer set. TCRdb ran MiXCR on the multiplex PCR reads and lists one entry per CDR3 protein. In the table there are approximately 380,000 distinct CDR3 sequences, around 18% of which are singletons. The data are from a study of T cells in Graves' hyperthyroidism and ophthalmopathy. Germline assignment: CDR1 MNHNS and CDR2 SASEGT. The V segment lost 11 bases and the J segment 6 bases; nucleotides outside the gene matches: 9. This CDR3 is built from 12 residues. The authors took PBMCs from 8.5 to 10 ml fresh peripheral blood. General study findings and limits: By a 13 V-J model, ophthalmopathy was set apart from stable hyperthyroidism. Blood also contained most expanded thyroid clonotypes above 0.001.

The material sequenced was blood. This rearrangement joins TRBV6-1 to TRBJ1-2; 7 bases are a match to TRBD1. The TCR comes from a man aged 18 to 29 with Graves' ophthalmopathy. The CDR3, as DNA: TGTGCCTCCGGGCCAGGGGGACATGGCTACACCTTC. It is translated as CASGPGGHGYTF.